This T cell receptor beta chain was identified in a study of beta chain features in type 1 diabetes. Study-level information: In age, gender and cell yields, patients were similar to healthy donors. Regarding the study as a whole: At VDJ recombination sites, type 1 diabetes patients had fewer insertions and more deleted nucleotides.

Each donor gave one heparinised blood draw averaging around 120 mL. A sort by CD45RO/CCR7/CD25/CD127/CD95/CD27 yielded CD4+ naive, central memory, regulatory and stem cell-like memory cells. Sequencing targeted expressed TCRB transcripts, as all isolated RNA had been reverse transcribed. Repertoires were generated with immunoSEQ multiplex PCR, while TCRdb's copy carries only in-frame clones and drops some. Here the sample spans 450,000 or so clones, around 10% being singletons. This clone was detected only a few times. Its antigen is not known. The specimen was naive CD4+ T cells from blood. This receptor was identified in a young woman in good health.

The CDR3 here is CASSYDGSAPYGYTF. CDR3 nucleotide sequence: TGTGCCAGCAGTTACGACGGGTCGGCACCCTATGGCTACACCTTC. The V call is TRBV6-5, the J call TRBJ1-2; D gene ambiguous. Germline V CDR1 and CDR2: MNHEY, SVGAGI. V was trimmed by 2 bases and J by 4 bases, leaving 14 bases between them. The CDR3 spans 15 residues.